The source of this T cell receptor (beta chain) is a study of blood T cell repertoires in COVID-19. In the study overall: Material from acute and convalescent COVID-19 was sourced from the United States, Italy and Spain. PBMCs, B-cell-depleted T cells, or T cells provided the cDNA or gDNA that made up the material.

This clone was seen only a few times. V lost 3 bases, J lost 8 bases, and 17 bases lay in between. Germline values: CDR1 MDHEN, CDR2 SYDVKM. The CDR3 is made up of 15 amino acids. In the authors' workflow: Reference gene primer amplification gave nucleated cell count estimates. The table came from immunoSEQ multiplex PCR; TCRdb's copy has only in-frame clones and leaves some out. V and J calls and clone size are those listed in that table; D and trimming were worked out from the DNA. This table holds fewer than 120,000 clones, 80% to 90% found once. Sequenced sample: peripheral blood. The TCR sequence derives from a woman aged 55-75 years with acute or convalescent COVID-19. V is TRBV28 and J is TRBJ1-3, with D perhaps matching TRBD1 (5 bases). CDR3 amino acids: CASSLTQGLSDTIYF. The DNA of the CDR3 is TGTGCCAGCAGTTTGACCCAGGGACTTTCGGACACCATATATTTT.